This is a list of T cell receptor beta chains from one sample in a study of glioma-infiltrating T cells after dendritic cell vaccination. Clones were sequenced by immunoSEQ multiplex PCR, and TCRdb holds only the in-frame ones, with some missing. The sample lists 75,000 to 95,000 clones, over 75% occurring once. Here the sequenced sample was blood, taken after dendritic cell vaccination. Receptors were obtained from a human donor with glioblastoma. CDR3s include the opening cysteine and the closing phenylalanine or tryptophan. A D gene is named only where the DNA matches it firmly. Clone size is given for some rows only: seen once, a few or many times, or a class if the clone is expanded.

CDR3 DNA: TGTGCCAGCAGCCCGCAGGGGGCAGACAGAGAAAAACTGTTTTTT; CDR3 protein: CASSPQGADREKLFF; D gene: TRBD1; J gene: TRBJ1-4; clone size: -; V gene: TRBV11-2
CDR3 DNA: TGTGCCAGCAGCTTTGGCGGCTCGAACACCGGGGAGCTGTTTTTT; CDR3 protein: CASSFGGSNTGELFF; D gene: -; J gene: TRBJ2-2; clone size: -; V gene: TRBV11-2
CDR3 DNA: TGCAGTGCCCCGACTGACTATGGCTACACCTTC; CDR3 protein: CSAPTDYGYTF; D gene: -; J gene: TRBJ1-2; clone size: few; V gene: TRBV20-1
CDR3 DNA: TGTGCCAGTAGTATAGATATCCCCGGGGGAGGTGGGGCCAACGTCCTGACTTTC; CDR3 protein: CASSIDIPGGGGANVLTF; D gene: -; J gene: TRBJ2-6; clone size: -; V gene: TRBV19
CDR3 DNA: TGTGCCAGCTCACCAAGGGACAGACAATCTAACTATGGCTACACCTTC; CDR3 protein: CASSPRDRQSNYGYTF; D gene: TRBD1; J gene: TRBJ1-2; clone size: -; V gene: TRBV18
CDR3 DNA: TGTGCCTGGAGTCCACTGACAGGGAATCAGCCCCAGCATTTT; CDR3 protein: CAWSPLTGNQPQHF; D gene: TRBD1; J gene: TRBJ1-5; clone size: -; V gene: TRBV30
CDR3 DNA: TGTGCCAGTAGTATAGATACGTGGAAAGGGGGCACTGAAGCTTTCTTT; CDR3 protein: CASSIDTWKGGTEAFF; D gene: -; J gene: TRBJ1-1; clone size: -; V gene: TRBV19
CDR3 DNA: TGTGCCAGCAGCTTTTGGGTCCAGGGAGGCACCGGGGAGCTGTTTTTT; CDR3 protein: CASSFWVQGGTGELFF; D gene: -; J gene: TRBJ2-2; clone size: -; V gene: TRBV5-6
CDR3 DNA: TGTGCCAGCAGTTACTCGGGGGGGAGGGACTATGGCTACACCTTC; CDR3 protein: CASSYSGGRDYGYTF; D gene: -; J gene: TRBJ1-2; clone size: -; V gene: TRBV6-5
CDR3 DNA: TGTGCCAGCAGCTTGCGGGACAGGGCAACAGATACGCAGTATTTT; CDR3 protein: CASSLRDRATDTQYF; D gene: TRBD1; J gene: TRBJ2-3; clone size: few; V gene: TRBV7-9
CDR3 DNA: TGTGCCAGCAGCTTGTTGAATAGTAACAGCCACTATGGCTACACCTTC; CDR3 protein: CASSLLNSNSHYGYTF; D gene: -; J gene: TRBJ1-2; clone size: -; V gene: TRBV7-9
CDR3 DNA: TGTGCCAGCAGCGCTACGGGACAGGGTTTCGATCAGCCCCAGCATTTT; CDR3 protein: CASSATGQGFDQPQHF; D gene: TRBD1; J gene: TRBJ1-5; clone size: -; V gene: TRBV7-9
CDR3 DNA: TGTGCCATCAGTTCTATCACCACGCCGGGACTAGCGGGAGCGGGTGGGTTCAATGAGCAGTTCTTC; CDR3 protein: CAISSITTPGLAGAGGFNEQFF; D gene: TRBD2; J gene: TRBJ2-1; clone size: -; V gene: TRBV10-3
CDR3 DNA: TGTGCCAGCAGCCCGGGACAGGGCGGCGAGCAGTACTTC; CDR3 protein: CASSPGQGGEQYF; D gene: TRBD1; J gene: TRBJ2-7; clone size: -; V gene: TRBV2
CDR3 DNA: TGTGCCAGCAGCTTGGGGACTAGCGGGAGTCGTGAGCAGTTCTTC; CDR3 protein: CASSLGTSGSREQFF; D gene: TRBD2; J gene: TRBJ2-1; clone size: -; V gene: TRBV7-3
CDR3 DNA: TGTGCCAGCAGCTTAAGGGACAGGTCCCCTAATGAAAAACTGTTTTTT; CDR3 protein: CASSLRDRSPNEKLFF; D gene: TRBD1; J gene: TRBJ1-4; clone size: -; V gene: TRBV11-3
CDR3 DNA: TGTGCCAGCAGCTTGCCCCAGCGGGGGGGCTCCGGGGAGCTGTTTTTT; CDR3 protein: CASSLPQRGGSGELFF; D gene: TRBD2; J gene: TRBJ2-2; clone size: -; V gene: TRBV5-4
CDR3 DNA: TGTGCCAGCTCGACAGGATCCTACGAGCAGTACTTC; CDR3 protein: CASSTGSYEQYF; D gene: -; J gene: TRBJ2-7; clone size: once; V gene: TRBV6-5
CDR3 DNA: TGTGCCTGGAGTCCAATCGACAGGGAGAACACTGAAGCTTTCTTT; CDR3 protein: CAWSPIDRENTEAFF; D gene: TRBD1; J gene: TRBJ1-1; clone size: -; V gene: TRBV30
CDR3 DNA: TGTGCCAGCTCACCGGGACTAGCGGGGGGGCGCGCAGATACGCAGTATTTT; CDR3 protein: CASSPGLAGGRADTQYF; D gene: TRBD2; J gene: TRBJ2-3; clone size: -; V gene: TRBV18
CDR3 DNA: TGTGCCAGCAGTCCCCCGAGCGGGATTTTGCGGTTCTTC; CDR3 protein: CASSPPSGILRFF; D gene: TRBD2; J gene: TRBJ2-1; clone size: -; V gene: TRBV27
CDR3 DNA: TGTGCCAGCAGCTTAGACAGCCTCTATGGCTACACCTTC; CDR3 protein: CASSLDSLYGYTF; D gene: -; J gene: TRBJ1-2; clone size: -; V gene: TRBV7-8
CDR3 DNA: TGTGCCAGCAGTTACCCCGGGACAGGGGCGGGGGAAGGCTACACCTTC; CDR3 protein: CASSYPGTGAGEGYTF; D gene: TRBD1; J gene: TRBJ1-2; clone size: -; V gene: TRBV6-6
CDR3 DNA: TGTGCCAGCAGCTTGCCAATAGCGGGGGGCGTCACAGATACGCAGTATTTT; CDR3 protein: CASSLPIAGGVTDTQYF; D gene: TRBD2; J gene: TRBJ2-3; clone size: -; V gene: TRBV5-4
CDR3 DNA: TGTGCCAGCCGACTAGCGGGAGGGTCTGGGGCCAACGTCCTGACTTTC; CDR3 protein: CASRLAGGSGANVLTF; D gene: TRBD2; J gene: TRBJ2-6; clone size: -; V gene: TRBV14
CDR3 DNA: TGTGCCAGCAGTCCTATAAGGAGTTCCTACAATGAGCAGTTCTTC; CDR3 protein: CASSPIRSSYNEQFF; D gene: -; J gene: TRBJ2-1; clone size: -; V gene: TRBV27
CDR3 DNA: TGTGCCAGCAGCCCGTATAATTCACCCCTCCACTTT; CDR3 protein: CASSPYNSPLHF; D gene: -; J gene: TRBJ1-6; clone size: few; V gene: TRBV5-4
CDR3 DNA: TGTGCCAGCAGTTTATTTCGGGATACGCAGTATTTT; CDR3 protein: CASSLFRDTQYF; D gene: -; J gene: TRBJ2-3; clone size: -; V gene: TRBV27
CDR3 DNA: TGTGCCAGCAGCGGCAGGCCGGGACAGGGGGTGAGTGGCTACACCTTC; CDR3 protein: CASSGRPGQGVSGYTF; D gene: TRBD1; J gene: TRBJ1-2; clone size: -; V gene: TRBV9
CDR3 DNA: TGTGCCAGCAACTATCCGGGACAGGGCTACGAGCAGTACTTC; CDR3 protein: CASNYPGQGYEQYF; D gene: TRBD1; J gene: TRBJ2-7; clone size: -; V gene: TRBV11-2
CDR3 DNA: TGTGCCAGCAGTTTCTTGGGGGACTCCGGGGGTGGCTACACCTTC; CDR3 protein: CASSFLGDSGGGYTF; D gene: -; J gene: TRBJ1-2; clone size: -; V gene: TRBV6-6
CDR3 DNA: TGTGCCAGCTCATCCAGGGCCATAGCGGGAGGGCCCTTGACAGATACGCAGTATTTT; CDR3 protein: CASSSRAIAGGPLTDTQYF; D gene: TRBD2; J gene: TRBJ2-3; clone size: -; V gene: TRBV18
CDR3 DNA: TGTGCCAGTAGTATTCGGGTGCCCAGCGGGAGCTACAATGAGCAGTTCTTC; CDR3 protein: CASSIRVPSGSYNEQFF; D gene: TRBD2; J gene: TRBJ2-1; clone size: -; V gene: TRBV19
CDR3 DNA: TGCGCCAGCAGCCAGGGACAGGCCCGGACGCCCCAGCATTTT; CDR3 protein: CASSQGQARTPQHF; D gene: TRBD1; J gene: TRBJ1-5; clone size: many; V gene: TRBV4-1
CDR3 DNA: TGCGCCAGCAGCCAAGTTGGCGGTGGTGACCACAATGAGCAGTTCTTC; CDR3 protein: CASSQVGGGDHNEQFF; D gene: -; J gene: TRBJ2-1; clone size: -; V gene: TRBV4-1
CDR3 DNA: TGCAGCGCCCTAGTGGGACAGCTCACCGGGGAGCTGTTTTTT; CDR3 protein: CSALVGQLTGELFF; D gene: TRBD1; J gene: TRBJ2-2; clone size: -; V gene: TRBV29-1
CDR3 DNA: TGCAGCGTTCCCCGGACAGGGAATCTGGGCTACGAGCAGTACTTC; CDR3 protein: CSVPRTGNLGYEQYF; D gene: TRBD1; J gene: TRBJ2-7; clone size: -; V gene: TRBV29-1
CDR3 DNA: TGTGCCAGCAGCCCCGCCCCAGGACAGTACTACAATGAGCAGTTCTTC; CDR3 protein: CASSPAPGQYYNEQFF; D gene: -; J gene: TRBJ2-1; clone size: -; V gene: TRBV5-6